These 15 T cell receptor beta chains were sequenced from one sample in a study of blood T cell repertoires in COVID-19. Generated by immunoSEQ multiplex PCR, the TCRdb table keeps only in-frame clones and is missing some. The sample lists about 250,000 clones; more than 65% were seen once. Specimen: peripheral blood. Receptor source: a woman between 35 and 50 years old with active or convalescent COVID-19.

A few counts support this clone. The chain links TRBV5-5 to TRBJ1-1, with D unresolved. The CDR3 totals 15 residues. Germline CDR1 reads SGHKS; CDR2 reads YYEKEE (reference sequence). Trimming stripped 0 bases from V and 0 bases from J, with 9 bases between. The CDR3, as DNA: TGTGCCAGCAGCTTGGGGCCCCAGTTGAACACTGAAGCTTTCTTT. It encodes CASSLGPQLNTEAFF.

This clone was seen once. The CDR3 bases are TGCGCCAGCAGCCAAGAGCGAGGAGGGCTCAGCACAGATACGCAGTATTTT. Its protein product is CASSQERGGLSTDTQYF. The J gene is TRBJ2-3, the V gene TRBV4-1, with D possibly TRBD2 on 6 matching bases. Trimming cost V 0 bases and J 0 bases, with 13 bases left between them. This CDR3 is 17 amino acids long. CDR1 MGHRA and CDR2 YSYEKL come from the germline V gene.

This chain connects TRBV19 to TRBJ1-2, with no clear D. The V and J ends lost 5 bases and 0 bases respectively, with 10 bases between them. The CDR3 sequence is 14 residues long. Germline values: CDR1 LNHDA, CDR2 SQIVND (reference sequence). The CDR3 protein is CASSLELANYGYTF. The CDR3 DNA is TGTGCCAGTAGTCTCGAGTTAGCTAACTATGGCTACACCTTC.

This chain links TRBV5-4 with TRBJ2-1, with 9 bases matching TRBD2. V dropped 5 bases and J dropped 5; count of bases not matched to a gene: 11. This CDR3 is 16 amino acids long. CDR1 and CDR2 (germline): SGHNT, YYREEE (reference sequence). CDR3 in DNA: TGTGCCAGCAGGGTGGACTTAGCGGGGGCGAACAATGAGCAGTTCTTC. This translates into CASRVDLAGANNEQFF.

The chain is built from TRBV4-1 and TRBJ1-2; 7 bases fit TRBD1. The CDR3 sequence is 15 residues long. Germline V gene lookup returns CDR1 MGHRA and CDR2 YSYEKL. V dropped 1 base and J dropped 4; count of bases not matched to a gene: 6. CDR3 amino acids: CASSQGGDSTYGYTF. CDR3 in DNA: TGCGCCAGCAGCCAAGGGGGGGACAGCACCTATGGCTACACCTTC.

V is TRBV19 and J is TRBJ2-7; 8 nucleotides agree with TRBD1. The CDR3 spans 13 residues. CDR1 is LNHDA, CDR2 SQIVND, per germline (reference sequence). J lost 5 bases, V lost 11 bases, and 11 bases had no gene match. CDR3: CAGKRDRTHEQYV. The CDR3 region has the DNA TGTGCCGGTAAAAGGGACAGGACTCACGAGCAGTACGTC.

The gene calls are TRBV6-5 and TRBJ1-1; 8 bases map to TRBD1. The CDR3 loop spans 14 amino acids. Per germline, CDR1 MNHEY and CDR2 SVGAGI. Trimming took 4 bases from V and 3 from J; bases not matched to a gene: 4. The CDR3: CASSLTTGDTEAFF. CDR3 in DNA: TGTGCCAGCAGTTTAACGACAGGGGACACTGAAGCTTTCTTT.

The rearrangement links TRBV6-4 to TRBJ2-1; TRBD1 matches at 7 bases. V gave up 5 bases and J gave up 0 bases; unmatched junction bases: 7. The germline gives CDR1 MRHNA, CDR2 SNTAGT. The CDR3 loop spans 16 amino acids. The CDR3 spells CASSPTGEGSYNEQFF. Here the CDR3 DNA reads TGTGCCAGCAGTCCTACAGGGGAAGGCTCCTACAATGAGCAGTTCTTC.

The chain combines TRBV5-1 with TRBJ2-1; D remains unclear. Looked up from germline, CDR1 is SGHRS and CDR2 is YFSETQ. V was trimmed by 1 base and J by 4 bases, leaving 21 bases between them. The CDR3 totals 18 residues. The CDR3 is CASSLRLTAADSYNEQFF. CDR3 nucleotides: TGCGCCAGCAGCTTGAGGCTGACCGCGGCAGACTCGTACAATGAGCAGTTCTTC.

CDR3: CASSSRDTGNTGELFF. The CDR3 region has the DNA TGCGCCAGCAGCTCCCGGGACACTGGGAACACCGGGGAGCTGTTTTTT. The V call is TRBV5-1, the J call TRBJ2-2; the D gene is possibly TRBD1 (6 bases). CDR3 length: 16 amino acids. V gave up 3 bases and J gave up 1 base, with 13 bases separating them. Germline loops: CDR1 SGHRS, CDR2 YFSETQ.

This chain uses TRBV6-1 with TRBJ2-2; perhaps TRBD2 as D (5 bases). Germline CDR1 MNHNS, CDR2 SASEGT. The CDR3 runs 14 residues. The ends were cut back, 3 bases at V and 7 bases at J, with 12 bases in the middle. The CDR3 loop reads CASSDRGRGGELFF. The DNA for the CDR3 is TGTGCCAGCAGTGACCGAGGGCGTGGCGGGGAGCTGTTTTTT.

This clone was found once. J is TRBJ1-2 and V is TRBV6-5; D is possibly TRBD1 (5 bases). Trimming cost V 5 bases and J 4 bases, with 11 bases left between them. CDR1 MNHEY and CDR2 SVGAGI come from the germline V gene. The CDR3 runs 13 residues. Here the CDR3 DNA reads TGTGCCAGCAGTCCCACAGGAACCTATGGCTACACCTTC. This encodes CASSPTGTYGYTF.

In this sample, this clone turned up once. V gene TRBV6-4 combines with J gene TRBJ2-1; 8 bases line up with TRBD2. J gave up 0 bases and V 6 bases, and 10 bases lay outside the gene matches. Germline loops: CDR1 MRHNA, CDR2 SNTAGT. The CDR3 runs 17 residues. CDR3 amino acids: CASSPYGGGFSYNEQFF. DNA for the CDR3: TGTGCCAGCAGCCCCTATGGCGGGGGGTTCTCCTACAATGAGCAGTTCTTC.

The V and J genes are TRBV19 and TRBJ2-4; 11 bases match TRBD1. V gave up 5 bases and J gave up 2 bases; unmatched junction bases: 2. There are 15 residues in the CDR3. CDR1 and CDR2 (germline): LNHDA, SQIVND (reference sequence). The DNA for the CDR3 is TGTGCCAGTAGTGGGACAGGGGGGACCAAAAACATTCAGTACTTC. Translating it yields CASSGTGGTKNIQYF.

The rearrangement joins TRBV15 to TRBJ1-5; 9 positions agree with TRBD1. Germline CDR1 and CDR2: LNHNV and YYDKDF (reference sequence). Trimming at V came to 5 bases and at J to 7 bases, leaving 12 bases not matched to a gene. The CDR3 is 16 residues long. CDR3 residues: CATSDPPGQGLQPQHF. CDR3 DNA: TGTGCCACCAGCGACCCTCCCGGACAGGGGCTCCAGCCCCAGCATTTT.